This TCR beta chain was identified during a study of T cell changes during pregnancy in multiple sclerosis. TCRdb's table, derived via immunoSEQ multiplex PCR, lists solely in-frame clones and lacks some. The sample lists over 65,000 clones, about 94% occurring once. Germline CDR1 is SGHTA and CDR2 is FQGTGA. J gave up 4 bases and V 1 base, and 3 bases lay outside the gene matches. The length of the CDR3 is 15 residues. The sequence was obtained from a female donor with multiple sclerosis, enrolled in a pregnancy study. This chain joins TRBV7-3 and TRBJ2-3; 9 positions agree with TRBD1. The source was peripheral blood, collected in the third trimester of pregnancy. The CDR3 nucleotides read TGTGCCAGCAGCTTAATCGGGACAGGGCCAGATACGCAGTATTTT. This gives the protein CASSLIGTGPDTQYF.